This paragraph covers one T cell receptor beta chain sequence. What it recognizes is unknown. The data originate from a study of cytomegalovirus exposure and HLA in healthy donors. Background on the study: Earlier results showed 90 million to 120 million unique TCR beta sequences derived from approximately 170 million T cells.

In the PCR, 60 Vbeta and 13 Jbeta primers were used. Libraries were prepared by immunoSEQ multiplex PCR; TCRdb keeps only in-frame clonotypes and omits some of them. The table records around 200,000 clones, around 70% of them present only once. General study results and limits: What a later analysis reportedly showed was that an Asian-associated ancestry cluster had fewer N-insertions than the 666-donor mean.

Regarding donors, all were healthy bone marrow donors. This CDR3 is 17 amino acids long. After removal of 3 bases from V and 5 bases from J, the junction contained 13 bases not matched to a gene. Germline V gene sequence: CDR1 SGHTA, CDR2 FQGNSA. This chain joins TRBV7-2 and TRBJ2-5; 9 positions agree with TRBD2. The specimen was PBMCs. The clonotype originates from a middle-aged man in good health and CMV-seropositive. The CDR3 here is CASSLDGVAGAGETQYF. CDR3 bases: TGTGCCAGCAGCTTGGACGGGGTAGCGGGGGCAGGGGAGACCCAGTACTTC. Drawing the rest from reference TRBV7-2 and TRBJ2-5, the complete variable domain is GAGVSQSPSNKVTEKGKDVELRCDPISGHTALYWYRQSLGQGLEFLIYFQGNSAPDKSGLPSDRFSAERTGGSVSTLTIQRTQQEDSAVYLCASSLDGVAGAGETQYFGPGTRLLVL.